This TCR beta chain was found in a study of cytomegalovirus exposure and HLA in healthy donors. Study-level results: In vitro confirmation showed a few CMV-associated chains to be CMV antigen specific.

Points on this clone: Its specificity is unknown.

Sequencing used immunoSEQ multiplex PCR; TCRdb keeps in-frame clones, though not all of them. Of some 210,000 clones in the sample, roughly 83% are singletons; the top ten hold around 5.6%. The donors formed part of the approximately 120-subject validation cohort, distinct from the roughly 700-subject first cohort. This TCR derives from a young woman in good health and CMV-seronegative. Sequencing was performed on PBMCs.

The CDR3 reads CASSLWGDRDGYTF. The CDR3 DNA sequence: TGCGCCAGCAGCTTGTGGGGCGATCGGGATGGCTACACCTTC. The J gene is TRBJ1-2, the V gene TRBV5-1, with D perhaps TRBD1 (5 bases). CDR3 length: 14 amino acids. CDR1 and CDR2 from the germline V gene are SGHRS and YFSETQ. The V gene lost 1 base and the J gene lost 6 bases, with 13 bases spanning the gap.